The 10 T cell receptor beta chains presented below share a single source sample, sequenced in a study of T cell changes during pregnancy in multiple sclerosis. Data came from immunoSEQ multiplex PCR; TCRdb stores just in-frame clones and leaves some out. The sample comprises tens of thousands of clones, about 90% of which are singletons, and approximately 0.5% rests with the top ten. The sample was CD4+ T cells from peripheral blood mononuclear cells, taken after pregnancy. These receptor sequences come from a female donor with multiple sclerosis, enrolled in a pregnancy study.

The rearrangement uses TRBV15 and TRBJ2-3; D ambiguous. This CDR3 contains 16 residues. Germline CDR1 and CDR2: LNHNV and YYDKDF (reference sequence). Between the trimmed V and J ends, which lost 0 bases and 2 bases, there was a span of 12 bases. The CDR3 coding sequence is TGTGCCACCAGCAGAGATCACGCACAGACCACAGATACGCAGTATTTT. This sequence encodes CATSRDHAQTTDTQYF. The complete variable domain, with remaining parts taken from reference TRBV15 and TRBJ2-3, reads DAMVIQNPRYQVTQFGKPVTLSCSQTLNHNVMYWYQQKSSQAPKLLFHYYDKDFNNEADTPDNFQSRRPNTSFCFLDIRSPGLGDTAMYLCATSRDHAQTTDTQYFGPGTRLTVL.

CDR3 amino acids: CASSQKQGYEQYF. Written as DNA, the CDR3 is TGTGCCAGCTCACAGAAACAGGGTTACGAGCAGTACTTC. The chain carries TRBV18 and TRBJ2-7; TRBD1 might be the D (6 bases). Germline CDR1 and CDR2: KGHSH and LQKENI. V was clipped by 4 bases and J by 4 bases, with 11 bases between them. CDR3 size: 13 residues. Complete variable domain (other parts from reference TRBV18 and TRBJ2-7): NAGVMQNPRHLVRRRGQEARLRCSPMKGHSHVYWYRQLPEEGLKFMVYLQKENIIDESGMPKERFSAEFPKEGPSILRIQQVVRGDSAAYFCASSQKQGYEQYFGPGTRLTVT.

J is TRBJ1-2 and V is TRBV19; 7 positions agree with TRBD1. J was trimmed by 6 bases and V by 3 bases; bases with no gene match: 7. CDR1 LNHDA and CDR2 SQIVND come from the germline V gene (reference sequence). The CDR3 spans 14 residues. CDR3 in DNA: TGTGCCAGTAGTATTATAAGAGGGGGCGATGGCTACACCTTC. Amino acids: CASSIIRGGDGYTF.

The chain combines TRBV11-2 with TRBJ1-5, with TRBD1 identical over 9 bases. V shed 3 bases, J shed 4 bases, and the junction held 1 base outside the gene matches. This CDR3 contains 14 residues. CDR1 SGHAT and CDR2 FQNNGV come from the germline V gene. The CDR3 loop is CASSFGTGNQPQHF. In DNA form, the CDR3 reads TGTGCCAGCAGCTTTGGGACAGGGAATCAGCCCCAGCATTTT.

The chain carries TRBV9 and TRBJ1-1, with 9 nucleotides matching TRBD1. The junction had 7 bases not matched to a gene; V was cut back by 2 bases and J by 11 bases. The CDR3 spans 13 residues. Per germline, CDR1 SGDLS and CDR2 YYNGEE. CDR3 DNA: TGTGCCAGCAGCGTCTCGGGACAGGGAGCTGCTTTCTTT. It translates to CASSVSGQGAAFF.

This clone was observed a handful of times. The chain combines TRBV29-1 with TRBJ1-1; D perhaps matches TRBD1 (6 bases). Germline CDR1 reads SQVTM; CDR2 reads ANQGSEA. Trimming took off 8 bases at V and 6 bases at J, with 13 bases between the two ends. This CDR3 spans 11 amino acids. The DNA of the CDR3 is TGCAGCCATAGGACAGAGCCTGAAGCTTTCTTT. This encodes CSHRTEPEAFF.

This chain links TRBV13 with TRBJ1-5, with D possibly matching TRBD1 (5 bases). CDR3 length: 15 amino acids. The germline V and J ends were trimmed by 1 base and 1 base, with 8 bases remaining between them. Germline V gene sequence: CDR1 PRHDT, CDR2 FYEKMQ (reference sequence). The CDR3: CASSLAGGSNQPQHF. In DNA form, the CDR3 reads TGTGCCAGCAGCTTAGCCGGGGGGAGCAATCAGCCCCAGCATTTT.

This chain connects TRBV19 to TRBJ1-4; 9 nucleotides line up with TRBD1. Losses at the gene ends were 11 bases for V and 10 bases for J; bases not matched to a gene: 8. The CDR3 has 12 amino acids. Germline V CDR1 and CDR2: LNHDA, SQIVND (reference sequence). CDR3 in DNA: TGTGCCGGCCGGGACAGGGTCGGAAAACTGTTTTTT. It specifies CAGRDRVGKLFF.

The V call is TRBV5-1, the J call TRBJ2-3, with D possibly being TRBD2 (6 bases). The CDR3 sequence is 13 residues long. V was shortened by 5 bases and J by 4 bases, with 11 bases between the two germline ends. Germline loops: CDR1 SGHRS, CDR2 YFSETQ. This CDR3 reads CASRVTGADTQYF. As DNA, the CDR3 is TGCGCCAGCAGGGTAACGGGAGCAGATACGCAGTATTTT.

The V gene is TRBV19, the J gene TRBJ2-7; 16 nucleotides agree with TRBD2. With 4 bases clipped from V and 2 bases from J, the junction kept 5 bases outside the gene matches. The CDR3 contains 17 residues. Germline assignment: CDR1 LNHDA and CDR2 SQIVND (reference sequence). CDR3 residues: CASSTTGTSGRAYEQYF. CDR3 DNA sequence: TGTGCCAGTAGTACCACCGGGACTAGCGGGAGGGCCTACGAGCAGTACTTC.